The 18 T cell receptor beta chains in this list originate from one sample, sequenced in a study of blood T cell repertoires in COVID-19. Method: immunoSEQ multiplex PCR; TCRdb's copy keeps in-frame clones and lacks some. Of about 220,000 clones listed, about 90% are singletons. The sequencing input was PBMCs or T cells enriched from blood (not recorded which). These receptors were taken from a woman between 45 and 60 years old with acute COVID-19.

The genes are TRBV12-3 or TRBV12-4 and TRBJ2-2; TRBD2 aligns across 7 bases. The CDR3 contains 13 residues. With V trimmed by 6 bases and J by 6 bases, 4 bases remained unmatched. For the CDR3, the DNA is TGTGCCAGCAGCCCCCGGGGGGCCGGGGAGCTGTTTTTT. It specifies CASSPRGAGELFF.

The chain combines TRBV7-3 with TRBJ2-1; 10 positions agree with TRBD2. CDR1 is SGHTA and CDR2 is FQGTGA in the germline V gene. The CDR3 runs to 18 residues. After removal of 1 base from V and 3 bases from J, the junction contained 9 bases not matched to a gene. CDR3: CASSLMGLAGGIYNEQFF. The CDR3 coding sequence is TGTGCCAGCAGCTTAATGGGGTTAGCGGGAGGCATCTACAATGAGCAGTTCTTC. The whole variable domain, filled in from reference TRBV7-3 and TRBJ2-1, reads GAGVSQTPSNKVTEKGKYVELRCDPISGHTALYWYRQSLGQGPEFLIYFQGTGAADDSGLPNDRFFAVRPEGSVSTLKIQRTERGDSAVYLCASSLMGLAGGIYNEQFFGPGTRLTVL.

J is TRBJ1-3 and V is TRBV10-3; 7 nucleotides agree with TRBD1. The CDR3 runs 15 residues. Germline CDR1 ENHRY, CDR2 SYGVKD. The J segment lost 2 bases and the V segment lost 2 bases, leaving 3 bases of the junction unmatched. The CDR3 sequence is CAISEATGTGNTIYF. As DNA, the CDR3 is TGTGCCATCAGTGAGGCGACAGGGACTGGAAACACCATATATTTT.

This chain joins TRBV6-6 and TRBJ2-4, with TRBD1 as a possible D gene (6 bases). Trimming cost V 8 bases and J 0 bases, with 17 bases left between them. CDR3 length: 16 residues. CDR1 is MNHNY, CDR2 SVGAGI, per germline (reference sequence). CDR3 DNA sequence: TGTGCCAGCGGCCATCGACAGGCCGGAGCCAAAAACATTCAGTACTTC. This codes for CASGHRQAGAKNIQYF.

This clone was counted once. At the DNA level, this CDR3 is encoded by other sequences in the same sample as well. The gene calls are TRBV11-2 and TRBJ2-7; D gene uncertain. The germline V gene has CDR1 SGHAT and CDR2 FQNNGV. The CDR3 runs 14 residues. Trimming removed 1 base from V and 0 bases from J, with 7 bases in between. The DNA of the CDR3 is TGTGCCAGCAGCTTAGCGGGTAGCTCCTACGAGCAGTACTTC. It codes for CASSLAGSSYEQYF.

This chain connects TRBV12-3 or TRBV12-4 to TRBJ2-2; D is perhaps TRBD1 (5 bases). Between the trimmed V and J ends, which lost 5 bases and 6 bases, there was a span of 10 bases. The CDR3 consists of 13 residues. The CDR3 coding sequence is TGTGCCAGCAGTCTGGGGCCACCCGGGGAGCTGTTTTTT. This translates into CASSLGPPGELFF.

This sequence joins TRBV7-9 and TRBJ2-3, with 9 bases matching TRBD1. Trimming removed 3 bases from V and 6 bases from J; junction bases left unmatched: 13. Germline V gene sequence: CDR1 SEHNR, CDR2 FQNEAQ (reference sequence). This CDR3 has 17 residues. The CDR3: CASSFPGQGSIRDTQYF. The CDR3 nucleotides read TGTGCCAGCAGCTTCCCAGGACAGGGGAGCATCAGGGATACGCAGTATTTT.

The gene calls are TRBV28 and TRBJ1-2; tentatively, D is TRBD1 (5 bases). Germline V CDR1 and CDR2: MDHEN, SYDVKM. The V end was cut by 4 bases, the J end by 3 bases, with 9 bases between. This CDR3 is 13 amino acids long. CDR3 loop: CASSWGGDYGYTF. In DNA, the CDR3 is TGTGCCAGCAGTTGGGGGGGAGACTATGGCTACACCTTC.

This rearrangement joins TRBV18 to TRBJ2-3, with D tentatively TRBD1 (6 bases). V was pared by 6 bases and J by 0 bases, with 13 bases between. This CDR3 has 15 amino acids. CDR1 is KGHSH and CDR2 is LQKENI in the germline V gene. The CDR3 nucleotides are TGTGCCAGCTCCACCCGGACAGTGAGCACAGATACGCAGTATTTT. Protein: CASSTRTVSTDTQYF.

The gene calls are TRBV6-2 or TRBV6-3 and TRBJ2-2; D remains unclear. The germline V gene has CDR1 MNHEY and CDR2 SVGEGT. The length of the CDR3 is 14 residues. The germline V and J ends were trimmed by 0 bases and 7 bases, with 9 bases remaining between them. The CDR3, as DNA: TGTGCCAGCAGTTACTCGCGCGGAAGCGGGGAGCTGTTTTTT. Translation: CASSYSRGSGELFF.

The chain joins TRBV29-1 to TRBJ1-5, with 11 bases identical to TRBD1. The CDR3 extends over 14 amino acids. Germline CDR1 SQVTM, CDR2 ANQGSEA. V shed 6 bases and J 6 bases; nucleotides not matched to a gene: 7. In nucleotides, the CDR3 is TGCAGCGTCGCAGGACAGGGGGCAGGTCAGCCCCAGCATTTT. Amino acids: CSVAGQGAGQPQHF.

The genes are TRBV27 and TRBJ1-1; no definite D call. Germline V gives CDR1 MNHEY, CDR2 SMNVEV (reference sequence). V was shortened by 1 base and J by 0 bases, with 3 bases between the two germline ends. There are 13 residues in the CDR3. CDR3 DNA sequence: TGTGCCAGCAGTTTATTAATGAACACTGAAGCTTTCTTT. Translating it yields CASSLLMNTEAFF.

This sequence joins TRBV5-6 and TRBJ1-2, with 10 bases identical to TRBD1. The CDR3 is made up of 14 amino acids. Losses at the gene ends were 1 base for V and 7 bases for J; bases not matched to a gene: 4. Germline V CDR1 and CDR2: SGHDT, YYEEEE. The CDR3 sequence: CASSLRQGAFGYTF. In DNA, the CDR3 is TGTGCCAGCAGCTTGAGACAGGGGGCGTTTGGCTACACCTTC.

The chain has TRBV30 and TRBJ2-2; a weak D match, TRBD1 (6 bases). Trimming stripped 1 base from V and 7 bases from J, with 19 bases between. The CDR3 is made up of 16 amino acids. Germline-derived CDR1 and CDR2 are GTSNPN and SVGIG (reference sequence). CDR3 nucleotides: TGTGCCTGGAGTGCCATCGCCCAGGGGACGGGCGGGGAGCTGTTTTTT. Translated: CAWSAIAQGTGGELFF.

The chain is built from TRBV7-3 and TRBJ2-7; D perhaps matches TRBD1 (5 bases). CDR3 size: 15 residues. Deletions cut 0 bases from V and 5 bases from J, with 14 bases between. The germline V gene encodes CDR1 SGHTA and CDR2 FQGTGA. Here the CDR3 DNA reads TGTGCCAGCAGCTTAACGTCTCTGGGGCCCCACGAGCAGTACTTC. This codes for CASSLTSLGPHEQYF.

The chain recombines TRBV4-1 with TRBJ2-7; tentatively, D is TRBD2 (5 bases). In germline, CDR1 is MGHRA, CDR2 YSYEKL. V was shortened by 4 bases and J by 0 bases, with 13 bases between the two germline ends. This CDR3 comprises 15 residues. CDR3 residues: CASSLTGGLSYEQYF. Written as DNA, the CDR3 is TGCGCCAGCAGCCTCACGGGTGGACTCTCCTACGAGCAGTACTTC.

The chain carries TRBV11-2 and TRBJ2-1; TRBD1 aligns across 9 bases. Germline values: CDR1 SGHAT, CDR2 FQNNGV. V gave up 2 bases and J gave up 8 bases; unmatched junction bases: 10. The CDR3 is 16 residues long. The CDR3 reads CASSLTPGTGHHEQFF. In DNA, the CDR3 is TGTGCCAGCAGCTTAACCCCAGGGACAGGGCACCATGAGCAGTTCTTC.

The chain has TRBV19 and TRBJ1-5, with a tentative D call TRBD1 (6 bases). CDR1 is LNHDA and CDR2 is SQIVND in the germline V gene (reference sequence). The CDR3 has 14 residues. V was cut by 6 bases and J by 0 bases, with 9 bases left in between. CDR3 residues: CASRVTGSNQPQHF. The CDR3 DNA reads as TGTGCCAGTAGGGTGACAGGTAGCAATCAGCCCCAGCATTTT.